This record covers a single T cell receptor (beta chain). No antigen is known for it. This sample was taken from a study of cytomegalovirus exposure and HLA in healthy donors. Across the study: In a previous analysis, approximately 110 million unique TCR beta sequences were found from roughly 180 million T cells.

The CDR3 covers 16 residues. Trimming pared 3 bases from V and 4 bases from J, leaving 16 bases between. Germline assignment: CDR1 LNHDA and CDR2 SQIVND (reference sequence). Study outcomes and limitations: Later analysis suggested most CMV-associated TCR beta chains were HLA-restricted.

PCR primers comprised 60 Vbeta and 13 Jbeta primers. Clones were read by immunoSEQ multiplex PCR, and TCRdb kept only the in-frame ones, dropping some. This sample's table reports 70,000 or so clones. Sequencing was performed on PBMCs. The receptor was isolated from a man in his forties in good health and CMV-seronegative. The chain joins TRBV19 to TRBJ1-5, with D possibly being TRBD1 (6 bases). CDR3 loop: CASSIYAGTLNQPQHF. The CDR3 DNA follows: TGTGCCAGTAGTATCTACGCCGGGACACTAAATCAGCCCCAGCATTTT.